This entry lists 14 T cell receptor beta chains sequenced from one sample in a study of beta chain features in type 1 diabetes. Every bit of the isolated RNA underwent reverse transcription, so sequencing read expressed TCRB transcripts. Profiled with immunoSEQ multiplex PCR; TCRdb holds only in-frame clones, not every one. This sample has roughly 400,000 clones, with roughly 16% found just once. Sequencing was carried out using naive CD4+ T cells from blood. The source is a woman under 30 in good health.

This clone appeared a few times. The identical CDR3 is also encoded by other nucleotide sequences in the sample. V is TRBV7-9 and J is TRBJ2-1, with a weak D call TRBD2 (5 bases). Between the trimmed V and J ends, which lost 0 bases and 5 bases, there was a span of 5 bases. CDR3 length: 13 amino acids. Germline values: CDR1 SEHNR, CDR2 FQNEAQ (reference sequence). This chain's CDR3 is CASSLAGDNEQFF. CDR3 nucleotide sequence: TGTGCCAGCAGCTTAGCCGGGGACAATGAGCAGTTCTTC.

This chain joins TRBV28 and TRBJ2-1, with TRBD2 identical over 12 bases. The V segment lost 7 bases and the J segment 2 bases; nucleotides outside the gene matches: 3. Looked up from germline, CDR1 is MDHEN and CDR2 is SYDVKM. The CDR3 has 15 amino acids. The CDR3 here is CASTPSGRAYNEQFF. The CDR3 bases are TGTGCCAGCACCCCTAGCGGGAGGGCCTACAATGAGCAGTTCTTC.

The chain uses TRBV15 and TRBJ1-2; 8 bases are a match to TRBD1. The germline V gene encodes CDR1 LNHNV and CDR2 YYDKDF (reference sequence). CDR3 length: 14 amino acids. With 3 bases clipped from V and 5 bases from J, the junction kept 5 bases outside the gene matches. CDR3 in DNA: TGTGCCACCAGCAGTTCCGGGACAGGATATGGCTACACCTTC. Translated, it gives CATSSSGTGYGYTF.

To note about this clone: This specimen includes other DNA sequences encoding the same CDR3. The CDR3 loop is CASRTESYEQYF. The DNA for the CDR3 is TGTGCCAGCAGGACAGAATCCTACGAGCAGTACTTC. The gene calls are TRBV28 and TRBJ2-7; tentative D call: TRBD1 (5 bases). The V end was cut by 6 bases, the J end by 1 base, with 7 bases between. In germline, CDR1 is MDHEN, CDR2 SYDVKM. The CDR3 covers 12 residues.

This clone was seen a few times. V usage is TRBV15 and J usage is TRBJ2-3; 11 nucleotides align to TRBD2. The CDR3 is 16 residues long. Losses at the gene ends were 0 bases for V and 4 bases for J; bases not matched to a gene: 3. Per germline, CDR1 LNHNV and CDR2 YYDKDF (reference sequence). The DNA of the CDR3 is TGTGCCACCAGCAGAGAACTAGCGGGAGTCGCAGATACGCAGTATTTT. Protein product: CATSRELAGVADTQYF.

The chain joins TRBV7-9 to TRBJ1-2; TRBD1 might be the D (5 bases). V was clipped by 4 bases and J by 2 bases, with 11 bases between them. This CDR3 region has 14 residues. CDR1 and CDR2 (germline): SEHNR, FQNEAQ (reference sequence). DNA for the CDR3: TGTGCCAGCAGCTCCCCCCCAGGGAACTATGGCTACACCTTC. It codes for CASSSPPGNYGYTF.

This clone showed up just a few times. V is TRBV30 and J is TRBJ2-1, with TRBD2 matching over 11 bases. V was clipped by 2 bases and J by 8 bases; unmatched bases: 8. This CDR3 has 15 amino acids. The V gene's germline CDR1 is GTSNPN and CDR2 SVGIG (reference sequence). The CDR3 here is CAWSLGTSGRDEQFF. DNA for the CDR3: TGTGCCTGGAGTCTAGGGACTAGCGGCAGGGATGAGCAGTTCTTC. The variable domain in full, with the rest retrieved from reference TRBV30 and TRBJ2-1, is SQTIHQWPATLVQPVGSPLSLECTVEGTSNPNLYWYRQAAGRGLQLLFYSVGIGQISSEVPQNLSASRPQDRQFILSSKKLLLSDSGFYLCAWSLGTSGRDEQFFGPGTRLTVL.

The V and J genes are TRBV7-9 and TRBJ2-1; 7 positions match TRBD1. Looked up from germline, CDR1 is SEHNR and CDR2 is FQNEAQ (reference sequence). The junction had 6 bases not matched to a gene; V was cut back by 5 bases and J by 2 bases. The CDR3 length is 15 residues. CDR3 sequence reads: CASSPRQGTYNEQFF. CDR3 in DNA: TGTGCCAGCAGCCCAAGACAGGGTACCTACAATGAGCAGTTCTTC. Supplemented by reference TRBV7-9 and TRBJ2-1, the full variable domain reads DTGVSQNPRHKITKRGQNVTFRCDPISEHNRLYWYRQTLGQGPEFLTYFQNEAQLEKSRLLSDRFSAERPKGSFSTLEIQRTEQGDSAMYLCASSPRQGTYNEQFFGPGTRLTVL.

This clone was picked up a small number of times. This sequence joins TRBV12-5 and TRBJ2-1, with TRBD1 as a possible D gene (5 bases). The germline V gene has CDR1 LGHNT and CDR2 FRNRAP. V was clipped by 6 bases and J by 6 bases, with 15 bases between them. This CDR3 region has 14 residues. Written as DNA, the CDR3 is TGTGCTAGTGGCCCCATGGGGCTGACCAATGAGCAGTTCTTC. This sequence encodes CASGPMGLTNEQFF.

The genes are TRBV4-1 and TRBJ1-2; tentative D call: TRBD1 (6 bases). CDR1 MGHRA and CDR2 YSYEKL come from the germline V gene. This CDR3 is built from 16 residues. V was clipped by 2 bases and J by 4 bases, with 17 bases between them. The CDR3 loop is CASSQPLQGRSYGYTF. The CDR3 nucleotides read TGCGCCAGCAGCCAACCACTACAGGGAAGGAGCTATGGCTACACCTTC.

V gene TRBV4-1 combines with J gene TRBJ2-4, with D unresolved. The CDR3 extends over 16 amino acids. Trimming removed 4 bases at V and 0 bases at J, with 13 bases between. In germline, CDR1 is MGHRA, CDR2 YSYEKL. CDR3 in DNA: TGCGCCAGCAGCCTGTTCCCCCAGATAGCCAAAAACATTCAGTACTTC. Translating gives CASSLFPQIAKNIQYF.

V gene TRBV29-1 combines with J gene TRBJ2-3; 9 nucleotides line up with TRBD1. Germline V CDR1 and CDR2: SQVTM, ANQGSEA. This CDR3 is built from 15 residues. J gave up 2 bases and V 4 bases, and 7 bases lay outside the gene matches. The CDR3 protein is CSVARRDRVTDTQYF. The DNA of the CDR3 is TGCAGCGTTGCTCGTAGGGACAGGGTCACAGATACGCAGTATTTT.

The V gene is TRBV30, the J gene TRBJ2-1; TRBD2 aligns across 8 bases. Germline lookup yields CDR1 GTSNPN and CDR2 SVGIG (reference sequence). The J segment lost 2 bases and the V segment lost 3 bases, leaving 6 bases of the junction unmatched. The CDR3 has 15 residues. The CDR3 nucleotides read TGTGCCTGGAGGACGACTAGCGACACCTACAATGAGCAGTTCTTC. It encodes CAWRTTSDTYNEQFF.

This clone was detected only a few times. The chain has TRBV7-6 and TRBJ2-7, with TRBD2 matching over 10 bases. V shed 1 base, J shed 6 bases, and the junction held 6 bases outside the gene matches. Germline V gene data show CDR1 as SGHVS and CDR2 as FNYEAQ. This CDR3 is 15 amino acids long. The DNA of the CDR3 is TGTGCCAGCAGCTTAGTGGCTAGCGGGAGCGGCGAGCAGTACTTC. This codes for CASSLVASGSGEQYF.